These 20 T cell receptor beta chains came from one sample sequenced in a study of cytomegalovirus exposure and HLA in healthy donors. With 60 Vbeta and 13 Jbeta primers, the PCR was carried out. The method was immunoSEQ multiplex PCR; TCRdb's version includes in-frame clones alone and lacks a portion of them. The repertoire has about 84,000 clones, 55% to 65% of them found once; the top ten carry roughly 15%. The specimen was PBMCs. Receptors were obtained from a woman aged 35 to 49 in good health and CMV-seropositive.

This clone came up a few times. The chain employs TRBV9 and TRBJ1-2; D perhaps matches TRBD1 (6 bases). Germline-derived CDR1 and CDR2 are SGDLS and YYNGEE. V shed 0 bases and J shed 7 bases, with 13 bases lying between them. The CDR3 covers 14 residues. In DNA, the CDR3 is TGTGCCAGCAGCGTAGGGGACAAGTTTATTGGCTACACCTTC. Amino acids: CASSVGDKFIGYTF.

This sequence joins TRBV6-5 and TRBJ2-7; 13 bases map to TRBD2. CDR3 size: 14 residues. V shed 7 bases, J shed 2 bases, and the junction held 2 bases outside the gene matches. The germline V gene encodes CDR1 MNHEY and CDR2 SVGAGI. CDR3 region: CASTGTSGTYEQYF. The CDR3, as DNA: TGTGCCAGCACCGGGACTAGCGGGACCTACGAGCAGTACTTC.

V and J are TRBV4-1 and TRBJ1-5, with 9 bases identical to TRBD1. V lost 1 base to trimming and J lost 5 bases; unmatched junction nucleotides: 6. CDR1 is MGHRA, CDR2 YSYEKL, per germline. The CDR3 runs 16 residues. In DNA, the CDR3 is TGCGCCAGCAGCCAAGGTGGGACAGGGAGGGATCAGCCCCAGCATTTT. It is translated as CASSQGGTGRDQPQHF.

The J gene is TRBJ2-2, the V gene TRBV5-6; D is unclear. V shed 2 bases and J shed 0 bases, with 11 bases lying between them. This CDR3 is 16 amino acids long. Germline lookup yields CDR1 SGHDT and CDR2 YYEEEE. The CDR3 coding sequence is TGTGCCAGCAGCTTATGGGCCACGACGAACACCGGGGAGCTGTTTTTT. Protein sequence: CASSLWATTNTGELFF.

V and J are TRBV7-2 and TRBJ2-3; TRBD2 agrees at 8 bases. The CDR3 has 18 amino acids. The germline gives CDR1 SGHTA, CDR2 FQGNSA. V was clipped by 4 bases and J by 1 base; unmatched bases: 13. Here the CDR3 reads CASSSGRARGTGTDTQYF. The CDR3 bases are TGTGCCAGCAGCTCCGGGAGGGCCAGAGGAACGGGCACAGATACGCAGTATTTT.

The genes are TRBV4-1 and TRBJ2-5; 7 nucleotides align to TRBD2. The germline V gene encodes CDR1 MGHRA and CDR2 YSYEKL. The junction had 6 bases not matched to a gene; V was cut back by 0 bases and J by 2 bases. This CDR3 has 16 amino acids. The CDR3 DNA reads as TGCGCCAGCAGCCAAGAACTCGGACTAGGGCAAGAGACCCAGTACTTC. Protein sequence: CASSQELGLGQETQYF.

This clone was seen once. The gene calls are TRBV6-5 and TRBJ2-5; 9 positions agree with TRBD2. Judging by the DNA end, TRBJ2-7 fits better; the J call may be wrong. Germline V CDR1 and CDR2: MNHEY, SVGAGI. The CDR3 runs 14 residues. CDR3 amino acids: CASSLSSGGTEQYF. The CDR3 nucleotides are TGTGCCAGCAGTTTGAGTAGCGGGGGAACCGAGCAGTACTTC.

The chain links TRBV5-4 to TRBJ2-7, with 9 positions matching TRBD2. Trimming cost V 3 bases and J 5 bases; bases outside gene matches: 21. Germline CDR1 SGHNT, CDR2 YYREEE (reference sequence). The CDR3 is 19 amino acids. The CDR3 bases are TGTGCCAGCAGCTGGGGGGGTCGAGTAGCGGGAGTCAGCCGGGACGAGCAGTACTTC. Amino acid sequence: CASSWGGRVAGVSRDEQYF. The whole variable domain, filled in from reference TRBV5-4 and TRBJ2-7, reads ETGVTQSPTHLIKTRGQQVTLRCSSQSGHNTVSWYQQALGQGPQFIFQYYREEENGRGNFPPRFSGLQFPNYSSELNVNALELDDSALYLCASSWGGRVAGVSRDEQYFGPGTRLTVT.

The chain has TRBV28 and TRBJ2-7; 16 bases map to TRBD2. CDR3 length: 19 residues. CDR1 is MDHEN and CDR2 is SYDVKM in the germline V gene. The junction had 17 bases not matched to a gene; V was cut back by 7 bases and J by 5 bases. The chain's CDR3 is CASTPQRGTSGRAFHEQYF. The CDR3 nucleotides are TGTGCCAGCACCCCTCAACGGGGGACTAGCGGGAGGGCCTTCCACGAGCAGTACTTC.

The chain recombines TRBV28 with TRBJ1-2; possibly TRBD1 for D (5 bases). The CDR3 is made up of 14 amino acids. V lost 8 bases and J lost 9, with 22 bases in between. Germline loops: CDR1 MDHEN, CDR2 SYDVKM. Here the CDR3 DNA reads TGTGCCAGCCTTCAGCCTTCTCAGGGTGCGAGCTACACCTTC. This translates into CASLQPSQGASYTF.

On this clone itself: Within the sample, other DNA sequences also encode this same CDR3. The chain couples TRBV7-2 to TRBJ2-5; no clear D. The CDR3 is 13 residues long. Germline V gene lookup returns CDR1 SGHTA and CDR2 FQGNSA. Trimming removed 1 base from V and 2 bases from J, with 5 bases in between. CDR3: CASSLGLQETQYF. Written as DNA, the CDR3 is TGTGCCAGCAGCTTAGGACTTCAAGAGACCCAGTACTTC.

This clone has just one count. This chain uses TRBV5-1 with TRBJ1-2; 11 nucleotides align to TRBD1. CDR1 and CDR2 (germline): SGHRS, YFSETQ. The CDR3 has 16 amino acids. With 0 bases clipped from V and 3 bases from J, the junction kept 4 bases outside the gene matches. This CDR3 reads CASSLGWTGGDYGYTF. CDR3 sequence (DNA): TGCGCCAGCAGCTTGGGTTGGACAGGGGGCGACTATGGCTACACCTTC.

This clone has a single count. The V and J genes are TRBV19 and TRBJ1-2; D is unclear. The V gene's germline CDR1 is LNHDA and CDR2 SQIVND (reference sequence). V lost 4 bases, J lost 0 bases, and 21 bases lay in between. There are 18 residues in the CDR3. The DNA for the CDR3 is TGTGCCAGTAGTACCCACCGGCGGTTCCCGATGCCTAACTATGGCTACACCTTC. It translates to CASSTHRRFPMPNYGYTF.

J is TRBJ2-7 and V is TRBV28; 13 bases are a match to TRBD2. This CDR3 comprises 14 residues. Germline values: CDR1 MDHEN, CDR2 SYDVKM. J was trimmed by 9 bases and V by 6 bases; bases with no gene match: 8. The CDR3 is CASSRGLAGVGQYF. For the CDR3, the DNA is TGTGCCAGCAGCCGAGGACTAGCGGGAGTAGGGCAGTACTTC.

The V call is TRBV5-4, the J call TRBJ2-5; the match to TRBD1 covers 8 bases. This CDR3 region has 15 residues. The germline V gene has CDR1 SGHNT and CDR2 YYREEE (reference sequence). V shed 0 bases and J 4 bases; nucleotides not matched to a gene: 5. CDR3 DNA sequence: TGTGCCAGCAGCTTGGTGGGACAGGTACCAGAGACCCAGTACTTC. It encodes CASSLVGQVPETQYF.

The chain carries TRBV18 and TRBJ2-1, with TRBD2 as a possible D gene (5 bases). Per the germline V gene, CDR1 is KGHSH and CDR2 is LQKENI. CDR3 length: 14 amino acids. Trimming left V 8 bases short and J 0 bases short, with 11 bases between. CDR3 coding DNA: TGTGCCAGCAATCTAGCCCGCTCCTACAATGAGCAGTTCTTC. Translating gives CASNLARSYNEQFF.

The genes are TRBV7-2 and TRBJ1-1; D gene ambiguous. Germline V gene sequence: CDR1 SGHTA, CDR2 FQGNSA. This CDR3 is 14 amino acids long. V shed 0 bases and J shed 9 bases, with 14 bases lying between them. The CDR3 bases are TGTGCCAGCAGCTTAGCTTACCGGAGCGGACAAGCTTTCTTT. Residues: CASSLAYRSGQAFF.

V usage is TRBV30 and J usage is TRBJ1-1, with TRBD1 as a possible D gene (6 bases). V dropped 6 bases and J dropped 5 bases, with 22 bases sitting between them. CDR3 size: 15 residues. Germline loops: CDR1 GTSNPN, CDR2 SVGIG (reference sequence). The chain's CDR3 is CACPDNRAEGTEAFF. In DNA, the CDR3 is TGTGCCTGTCCAGACAACAGGGCCGAGGGAACTGAAGCTTTCTTT.

The chain uses TRBV9 and TRBJ2-7; TRBD1 matches at 8 bases. This CDR3 region has 14 residues. V gave up 4 bases and J gave up 2 bases; unmatched junction bases: 5. CDR1 SGDLS and CDR2 YYNGEE come from the germline V gene. Here the CDR3 DNA reads TGTGCCAGCAGCATTGGACAGGGCCCCTACGAGCAGTACTTC. This sequence encodes CASSIGQGPYEQYF.

The chain carries TRBV5-6 and TRBJ2-1; D is unclear. CDR1 is SGHDT, CDR2 YYEEEE, per germline. Trimming left V 0 bases short and J 7 bases short, with 5 bases between. This CDR3 contains 12 residues. Here the CDR3 reads CASSLARNEQFF. The CDR3 nucleotides read TGTGCCAGCAGCTTGGCTAGGAATGAGCAGTTCTTC.